At least ten counts were recorded for the clone carrying this T cell receptor (beta chain). Its antigen remains unknown. This entry comes from a study of T cells after yellow fever vaccination. UMIs were added to TCR cDNA along with a universal primer site when it was made by 5'RACE template switching. In TCRdb, the 5' RACE reads were re-called with MiXCR into one record per CDR3 protein. The sample lists around 100,000 distinct CDR3 sequences; 8.4% were seen once. General study points: A small proportion of clonotypes was detected in both the CD4 and CD8 compartments.

This specimen was CD8+ T cells sorted from PBMCs, taken 45 days after the yellow fever booster vaccination. This TCR was recovered from a man under 40 who received the YFV17D yellow fever vaccine.

CDR3 amino acids: CASSTQDGEQFF. The CDR3 DNA reads as TGTGCCAGCAGCACTCAGGACGGGGAGCAGTTCTTC. This sequence joins TRBV6-5 and TRBJ2-1; no firm D call. This CDR3 contains 12 residues. V was shortened by 6 bases and J by 10 bases, with 13 bases between the two germline ends. CDR1 is MNHEY, CDR2 SVGAGI, per germline.